Given below is one TCR beta chain in context. The data were obtained in a study of blood T cell repertoires in COVID-19. Germline lookup yields CDR1 LGHDT and CDR2 YNNKEL (reference sequence). The J segment lost 5 bases and the V segment lost 4 bases, leaving 10 bases of the junction unmatched. The CDR3 has 16 residues. TCRdb keeps only in-frame clones here, not all; method: immunoSEQ multiplex PCR. The repertoire consists of 290,000 or so clones, with 80% to 85% occurring once and the leading ten covering 5%. The rearrangement links TRBV3-1 (or the pseudogene TRBV3-2) to TRBJ2-1; TRBD2 matches 8 bases. Material: PBMCs or T cells enriched from blood (not recorded which). The sequence was collected from a man aged 40-49 years who had been exposed to COVID-19. The CDR3 spells CASSPPGAGANNEQFF. The CDR3 DNA reads as TGTGCCAGCAGCCCGCCAGGAGCGGGAGCTAACAATGAGCAGTTCTTC.